The source of this TCR beta chain is a study of cytomegalovirus exposure and HLA in healthy donors. The V gene's germline CDR1 is MNHEY and CDR2 SVGAGI. V dropped 0 bases and J dropped 2 bases, with 7 bases sitting between them. This CDR3 has 14 amino acids. Sequencing used immunoSEQ multiplex PCR; TCRdb keeps in-frame clones, though not all of them. The sample carries around 220,000 clones, over 70% recorded once. Study results and caveats: TCR clusters originating in the first cohort tended to co-occur in the roughly 130 validation repertoires, according to a later analysis. It was reportedly the case that the classifier diagnosed cytomegalovirus status with high specificity and sensitivity. The study recorded 164 TCR beta chains that were cytomegalovirus-associated.

In regard to this clone: The antigen is undetermined. Other DNA sequences in this specimen translate into the identical CDR3.

The chain employs TRBV6-5 and TRBJ1-2; unclear D gene. The origin of this receptor is a woman in her 30s in good health and CMV-seropositive. Sequenced input: PBMCs. CDR3 in DNA: TGTGCCAGCAGTTACTCGACCGGCAACTATGGCTACACCTTC. Amino acids: CASSYSTGNYGYTF.